This T cell receptor beta chain was recorded in a study of T cell repertoires in cytomegalovirus infection. The CDR3 length is 15 residues. V lost 3 bases to trimming and J lost 8 bases, with 22 bases between them. The germline CDR1 and CDR2 sequences are SQVTM and ANQGSEA. TCRdb re-analysed the reads in MiXCR, keeping a single row per CDR3 protein. The table includes under 200,000 distinct CDR3 sequences, under 30% detected once. Sequenced: PBMCs. The clonotype originates from a human donor in good health (CMV status not recorded). Some clones in this sample may be carry-over from other donors' samples. V gene TRBV29-1 combines with J gene TRBJ1-2; D is unresolved. The CDR3 region is CSVDPFPGSLGGYTF. The CDR3 DNA follows: TGCAGCGTTGATCCCTTTCCCGGGAGCTTAGGGGGCTACACCTTC.